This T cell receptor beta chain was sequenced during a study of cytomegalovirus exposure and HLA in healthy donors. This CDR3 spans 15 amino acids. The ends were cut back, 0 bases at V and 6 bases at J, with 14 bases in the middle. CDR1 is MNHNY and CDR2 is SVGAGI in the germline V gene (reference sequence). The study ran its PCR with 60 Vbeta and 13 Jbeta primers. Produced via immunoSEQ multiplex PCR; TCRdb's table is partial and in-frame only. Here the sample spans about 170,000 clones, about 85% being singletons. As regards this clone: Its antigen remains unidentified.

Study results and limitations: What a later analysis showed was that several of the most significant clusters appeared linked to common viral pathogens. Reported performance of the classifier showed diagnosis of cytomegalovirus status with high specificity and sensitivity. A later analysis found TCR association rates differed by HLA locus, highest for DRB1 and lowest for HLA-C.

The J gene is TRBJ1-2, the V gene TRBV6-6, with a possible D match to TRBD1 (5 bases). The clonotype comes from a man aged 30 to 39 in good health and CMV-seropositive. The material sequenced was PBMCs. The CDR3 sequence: CASSYSMGGLDGYTF. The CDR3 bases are TGTGCCAGCAGTTACTCGATGGGGGGGTTGGATGGCTACACCTTC.